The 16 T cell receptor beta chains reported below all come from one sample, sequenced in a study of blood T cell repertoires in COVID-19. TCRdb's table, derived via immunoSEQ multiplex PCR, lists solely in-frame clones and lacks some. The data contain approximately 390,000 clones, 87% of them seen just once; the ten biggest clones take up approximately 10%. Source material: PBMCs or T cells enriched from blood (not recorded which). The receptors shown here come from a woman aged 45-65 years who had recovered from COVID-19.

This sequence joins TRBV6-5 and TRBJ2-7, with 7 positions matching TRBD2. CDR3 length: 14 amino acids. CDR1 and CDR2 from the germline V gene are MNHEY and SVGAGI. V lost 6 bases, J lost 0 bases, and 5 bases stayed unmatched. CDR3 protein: CASRRDYSSYEQYF. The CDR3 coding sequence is TGTGCCAGCAGACGGGACTACAGCTCCTACGAGCAGTACTTC.

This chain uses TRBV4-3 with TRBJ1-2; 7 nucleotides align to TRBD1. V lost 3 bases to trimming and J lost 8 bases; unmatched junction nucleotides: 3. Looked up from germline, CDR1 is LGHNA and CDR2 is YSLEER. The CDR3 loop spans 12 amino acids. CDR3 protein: CASSQGTAGYTF. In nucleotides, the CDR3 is TGCGCCAGCAGCCAGGGGACAGCCGGCTACACCTTC.

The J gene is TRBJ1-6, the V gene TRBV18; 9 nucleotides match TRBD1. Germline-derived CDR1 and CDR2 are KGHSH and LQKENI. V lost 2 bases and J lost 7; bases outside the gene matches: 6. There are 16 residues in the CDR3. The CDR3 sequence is CASSPSGTGLNSPLHF. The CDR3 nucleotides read TGTGCCAGCTCACCATCCGGGACAGGGTTGAATTCACCCCTCCACTTT. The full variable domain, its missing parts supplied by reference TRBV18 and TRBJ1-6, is NAGVMQNPRHLVRRRGQEARLRCSPMKGHSHVYWYRQLPEEGLKFMVYLQKENIIDESGMPKERFSAEFPKEGPSILRIQQVVRGDSAAYFCASSPSGTGLNSPLHFGNGTRLTVT.

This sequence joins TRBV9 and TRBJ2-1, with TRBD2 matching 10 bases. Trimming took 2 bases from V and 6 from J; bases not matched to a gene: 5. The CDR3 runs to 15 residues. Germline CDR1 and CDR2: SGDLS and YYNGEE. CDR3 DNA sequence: TGTGCCAGCAGCGTTGTAGCGGGGGGCCTCAATGAGCAGTTCTTC. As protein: CASSVVAGGLNEQFF.

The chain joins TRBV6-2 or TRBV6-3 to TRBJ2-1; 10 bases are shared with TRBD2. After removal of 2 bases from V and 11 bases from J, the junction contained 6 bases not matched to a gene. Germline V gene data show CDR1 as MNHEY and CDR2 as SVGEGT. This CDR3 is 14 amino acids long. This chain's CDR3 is CASSYTSGVDQQFF. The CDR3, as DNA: TGTGCCAGCAGTTACACTAGCGGGGTTGATCAGCAGTTCTTC.

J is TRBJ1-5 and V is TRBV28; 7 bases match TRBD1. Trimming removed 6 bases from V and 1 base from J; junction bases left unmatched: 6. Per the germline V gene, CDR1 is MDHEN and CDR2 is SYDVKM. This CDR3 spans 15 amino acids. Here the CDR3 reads CASRLPTGSNQPQHF. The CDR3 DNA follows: TGTGCCAGCAGACTACCGACAGGGAGCAATCAGCCCCAGCATTTT. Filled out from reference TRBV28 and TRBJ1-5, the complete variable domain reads DVKVTQSSRYLVKRTGEKVFLECVQDMDHENMFWYRQDPGLGLRLIYFSYDVKMKEKGDIPEGYSVSREKKERFSLILESASTNQTSMYLCASRLPTGSNQPQHFGDGTRLSIL.

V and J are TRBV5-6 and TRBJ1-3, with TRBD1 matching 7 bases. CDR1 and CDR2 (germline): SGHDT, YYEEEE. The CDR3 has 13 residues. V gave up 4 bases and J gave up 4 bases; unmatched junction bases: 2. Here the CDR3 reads CASSMGQGNTIYF. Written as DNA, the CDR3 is TGTGCCAGCAGCATGGGACAGGGAAACACCATATATTTT.

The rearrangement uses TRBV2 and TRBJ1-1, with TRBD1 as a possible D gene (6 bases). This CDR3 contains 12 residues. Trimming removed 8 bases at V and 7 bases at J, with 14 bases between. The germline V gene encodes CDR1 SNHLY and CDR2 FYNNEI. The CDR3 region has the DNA TGTGCCAGCGAGCAGGGGTCGGTTGAAGCTTTCTTT. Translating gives CASEQGSVEAFF.

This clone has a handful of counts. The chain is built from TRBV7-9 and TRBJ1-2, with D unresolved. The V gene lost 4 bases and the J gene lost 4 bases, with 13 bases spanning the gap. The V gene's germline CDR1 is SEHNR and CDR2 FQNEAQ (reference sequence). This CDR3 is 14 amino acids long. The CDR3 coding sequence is TGTGCCAGCAGCTCCAGCGACGGAATCTATGGCTACACCTTC. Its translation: CASSSSDGIYGYTF.

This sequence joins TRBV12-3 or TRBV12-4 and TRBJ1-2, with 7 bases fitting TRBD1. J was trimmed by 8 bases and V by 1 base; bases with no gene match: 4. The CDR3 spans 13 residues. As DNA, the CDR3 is TGTGCCAGCAGTTTAGTACACAGGGGAGGCTACACCTTC. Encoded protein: CASSLVHRGGYTF.

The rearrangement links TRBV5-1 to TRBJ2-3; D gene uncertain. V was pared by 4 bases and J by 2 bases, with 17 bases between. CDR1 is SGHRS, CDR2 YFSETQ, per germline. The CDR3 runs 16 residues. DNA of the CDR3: TGCGCCAGCAGCGACATCGAACGTGACGCCACAGATACGCAGTATTTT. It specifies CASSDIERDATDTQYF.

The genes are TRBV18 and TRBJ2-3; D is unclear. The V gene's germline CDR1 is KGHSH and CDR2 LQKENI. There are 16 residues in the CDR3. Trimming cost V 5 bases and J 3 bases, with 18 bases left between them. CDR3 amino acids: CASSTTPLTRTDTQYF. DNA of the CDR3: TGTGCCAGCTCAACGACCCCCCTGACGCGGACAGATACGCAGTATTTT.

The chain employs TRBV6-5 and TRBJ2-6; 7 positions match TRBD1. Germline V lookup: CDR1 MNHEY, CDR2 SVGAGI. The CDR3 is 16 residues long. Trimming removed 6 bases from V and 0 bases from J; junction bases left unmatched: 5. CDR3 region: CASSYGQASGANVLTF. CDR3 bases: TGTGCCAGCAGCTACGGACAGGCCTCTGGGGCCAACGTCCTGACTTTC.

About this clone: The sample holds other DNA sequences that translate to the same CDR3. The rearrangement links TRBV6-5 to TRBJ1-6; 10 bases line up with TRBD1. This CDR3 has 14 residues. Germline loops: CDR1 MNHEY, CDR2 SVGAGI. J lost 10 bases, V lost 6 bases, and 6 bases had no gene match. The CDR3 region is CASSRDRGGSPLHF. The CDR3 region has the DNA TGTGCCAGCAGCCGGGACAGGGGTGGATCACCCCTCCACTTT.

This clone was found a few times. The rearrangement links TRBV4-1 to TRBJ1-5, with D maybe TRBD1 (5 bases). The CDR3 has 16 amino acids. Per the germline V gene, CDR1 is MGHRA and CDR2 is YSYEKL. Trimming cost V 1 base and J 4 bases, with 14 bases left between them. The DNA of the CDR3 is TGCGCCAGCAGCCAAGCCCTTGGGGCCTTTAATCAGCCCCAGCATTTT. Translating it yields CASSQALGAFNQPQHF.

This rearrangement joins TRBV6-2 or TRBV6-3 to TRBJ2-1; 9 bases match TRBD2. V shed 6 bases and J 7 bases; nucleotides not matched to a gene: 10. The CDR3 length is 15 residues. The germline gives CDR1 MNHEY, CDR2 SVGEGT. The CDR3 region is CASSTAGGGGNEQFF. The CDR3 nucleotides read TGTGCCAGCAGCACGGCCGGCGGGGGGGGTAATGAGCAGTTCTTC.